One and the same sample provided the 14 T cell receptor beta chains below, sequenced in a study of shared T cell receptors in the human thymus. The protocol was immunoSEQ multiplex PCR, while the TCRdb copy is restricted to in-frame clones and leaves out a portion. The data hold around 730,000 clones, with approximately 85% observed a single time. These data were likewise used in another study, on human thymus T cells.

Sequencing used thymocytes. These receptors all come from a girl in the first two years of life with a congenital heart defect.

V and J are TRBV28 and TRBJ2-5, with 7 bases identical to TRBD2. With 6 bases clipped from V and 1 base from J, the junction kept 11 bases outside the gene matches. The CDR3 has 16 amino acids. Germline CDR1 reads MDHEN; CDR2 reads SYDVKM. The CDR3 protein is CASRPLLATIQETQYF. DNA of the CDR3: TGTGCCAGCAGACCCCTACTAGCGACAATCCAAGAGACCCAGTACTTC.

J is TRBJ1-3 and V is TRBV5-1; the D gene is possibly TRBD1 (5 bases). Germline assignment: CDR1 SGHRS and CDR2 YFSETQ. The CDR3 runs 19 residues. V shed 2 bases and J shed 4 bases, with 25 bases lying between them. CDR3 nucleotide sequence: TGCGCCAGCAGCTTTGCACGTCTAAACGGGGGAGAAGCGGGAAACACCATATATTTT. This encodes CASSFARLNGGEAGNTIYF.

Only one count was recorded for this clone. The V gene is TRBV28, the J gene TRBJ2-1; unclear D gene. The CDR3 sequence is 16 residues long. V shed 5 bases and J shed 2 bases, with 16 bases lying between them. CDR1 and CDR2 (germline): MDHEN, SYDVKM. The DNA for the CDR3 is TGTGCCAGCAGTCTCGATCTGAGCGTCCCCTACAATGAGCAGTTCTTC. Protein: CASSLDLSVPYNEQFF. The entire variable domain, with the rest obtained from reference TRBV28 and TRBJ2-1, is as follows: DVKVTQSSRYLVKRTGEKVFLECVQDMDHENMFWYRQDPGLGLRLIYFSYDVKMKEKGDIPEGYSVSREKKERFSLILESASTNQTSMYLCASSLDLSVPYNEQFFGPGTRLTVL.

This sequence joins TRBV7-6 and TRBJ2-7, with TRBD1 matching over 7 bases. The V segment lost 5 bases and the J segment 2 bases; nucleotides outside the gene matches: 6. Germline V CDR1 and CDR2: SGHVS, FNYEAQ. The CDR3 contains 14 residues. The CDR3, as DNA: TGTGCCAGCAGCATCTCAGGGGGTGCCTACGAGCAGTACTTC. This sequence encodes CASSISGGAYEQYF.

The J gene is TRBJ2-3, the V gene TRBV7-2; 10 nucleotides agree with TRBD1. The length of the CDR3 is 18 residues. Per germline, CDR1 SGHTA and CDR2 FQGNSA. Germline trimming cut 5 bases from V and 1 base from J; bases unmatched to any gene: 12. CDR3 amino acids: CASSPRPGQGGRTDTQYF. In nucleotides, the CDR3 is TGTGCCAGCAGCCCCAGGCCCGGACAGGGGGGGCGCACAGATACGCAGTATTTT.

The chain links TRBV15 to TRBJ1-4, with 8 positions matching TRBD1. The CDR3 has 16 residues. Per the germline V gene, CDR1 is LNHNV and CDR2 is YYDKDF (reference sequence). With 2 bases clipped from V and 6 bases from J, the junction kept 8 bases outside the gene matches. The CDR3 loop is CATSRPRQGTHEKLFF. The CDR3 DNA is TGTGCCACCAGCAGACCCAGACAGGGGACGCATGAAAAACTGTTTTTT.

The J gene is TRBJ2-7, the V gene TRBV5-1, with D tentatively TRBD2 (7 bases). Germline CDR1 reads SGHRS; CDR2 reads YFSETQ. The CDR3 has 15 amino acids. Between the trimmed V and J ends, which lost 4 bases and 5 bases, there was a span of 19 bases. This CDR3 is CASSLETGRGNEQYF. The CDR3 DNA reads TGCGCCAGCAGCCTAGAAACAGGGAGGGGGAACGAGCAGTACTTC.

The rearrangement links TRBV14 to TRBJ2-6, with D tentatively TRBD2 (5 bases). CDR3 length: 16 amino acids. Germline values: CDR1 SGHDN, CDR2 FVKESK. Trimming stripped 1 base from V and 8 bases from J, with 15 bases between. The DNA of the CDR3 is TGTGCCAGCAGCCAAGCGGGATGGGGTGGTCCCAACGTCCTGACTTTC. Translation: CASSQAGWGGPNVLTF.

CDR3 residues: CASRMGPGGWGTEAFF. The DNA for the CDR3 is TGTGCCAGCAGGATGGGACCAGGGGGATGGGGTACTGAAGCTTTCTTT. The chain has TRBV2 and TRBJ1-1; 7 nucleotides line up with TRBD1. CDR3 size: 16 residues. Looked up from germline, CDR1 is SNHLY and CDR2 is FYNNEI. V shed 6 bases and J 5 bases; nucleotides not matched to a gene: 15.

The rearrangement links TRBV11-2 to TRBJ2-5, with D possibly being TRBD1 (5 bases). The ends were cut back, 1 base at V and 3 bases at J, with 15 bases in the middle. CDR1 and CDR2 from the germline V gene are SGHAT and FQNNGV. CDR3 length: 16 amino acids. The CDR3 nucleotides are TGTGCCAGCAGCTTAGCCACTCAGGGTACCGAAGAGACCCAGTACTTC. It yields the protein CASSLATQGTEETQYF.

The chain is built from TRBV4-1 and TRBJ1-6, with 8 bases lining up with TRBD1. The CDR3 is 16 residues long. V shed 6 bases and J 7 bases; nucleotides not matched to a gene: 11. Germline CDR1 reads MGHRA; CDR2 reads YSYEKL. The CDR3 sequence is CASREHRTGPNSPLHF. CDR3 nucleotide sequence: TGCGCCAGCAGGGAACATCGGACAGGGCCCAATTCACCCCTCCACTTT.

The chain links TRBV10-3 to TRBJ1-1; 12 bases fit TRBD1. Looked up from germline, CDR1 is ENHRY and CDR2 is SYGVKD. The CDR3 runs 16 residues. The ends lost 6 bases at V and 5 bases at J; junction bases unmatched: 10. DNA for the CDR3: TGTGCCATCAGCCCCGGGACAGGGGGCGGAAAAACTGAAGCTTTCTTT. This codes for CAISPGTGGGKTEAFF.

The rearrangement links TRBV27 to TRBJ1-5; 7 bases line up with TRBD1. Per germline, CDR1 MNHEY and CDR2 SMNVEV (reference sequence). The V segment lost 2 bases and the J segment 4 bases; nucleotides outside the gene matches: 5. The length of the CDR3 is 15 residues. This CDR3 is CASSLRDSPNQPQHF. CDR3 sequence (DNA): TGTGCCAGCAGTTTACGGGACAGTCCGAATCAGCCCCAGCATTTT.

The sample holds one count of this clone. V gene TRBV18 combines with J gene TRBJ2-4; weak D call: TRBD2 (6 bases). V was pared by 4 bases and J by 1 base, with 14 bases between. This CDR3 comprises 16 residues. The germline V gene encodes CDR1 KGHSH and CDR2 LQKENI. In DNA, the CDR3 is TGTGCCAGCTCACGCGGAGGGAATAAGGCCAAAAACATTCAGTACTTC. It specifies CASSRGGNKAKNIQYF. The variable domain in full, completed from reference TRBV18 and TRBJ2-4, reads NAGVMQNPRHLVRRRGQEARLRCSPMKGHSHVYWYRQLPEEGLKFMVYLQKENIIDESGMPKERFSAEFPKEGPSILRIQQVVRGDSAAYFCASSRGGNKAKNIQYFGAGTRLSVL.